Each of the 14 T cell receptor beta chains below was sequenced from the same sample in a study of blood T cell repertoires in COVID-19. The table came from immunoSEQ multiplex PCR; TCRdb's copy has only in-frame clones and leaves some out. The sample consists of roughly 350,000 clones, 92% of them appearing once. Sequencing was done on a sample of PBMCs or T cells enriched from blood (not recorded which). These TCRs come from a woman aged 25-40 years who had recovered from COVID-19.

The sample holds one count of this clone. The rearrangement joins TRBV7-3 to TRBJ2-1; D may be TRBD2 (6 bases). The length of the CDR3 is 16 residues. The germline CDR1 and CDR2 sequences are SGHTA and FQGTGA. V dropped 2 bases and J dropped 2 bases, with 13 bases sitting between them. The CDR3 DNA sequence: TGTGCCAGCAGCTTATCGGGGGAGGTCACCTACAATGAGCAGTTCTTC. The encoded protein is CASSLSGEVTYNEQFF.

The genes are TRBV4-3 and TRBJ2-7, with 9 bases fitting TRBD1. Germline assignment: CDR1 LGHNA and CDR2 YSLEER. Trimming removed 3 bases from V and 6 bases from J; junction bases left unmatched: 6. This CDR3 is built from 14 residues. CDR3 sequence reads: CASSHGMTGGEQYF. DNA for the CDR3: TGCGCCAGCAGCCATGGAATGACAGGGGGCGAGCAGTACTTC.

The V and J genes are TRBV3-1 (or the pseudogene TRBV3-2) and TRBJ1-1; 9 nucleotides agree with TRBD1. Germline trimming cut 1 base from V and 5 bases from J; bases unmatched to any gene: 5. The CDR3 length is 15 residues. Germline CDR1 is LGHDT and CDR2 is YNNKEL (reference sequence). In nucleotides, the CDR3 is TGTGCCAGCAGCCAAGCTGGACAGGGGAGAACTGAAGCTTTCTTT. Its translation: CASSQAGQGRTEAFF.

This chain uses TRBV6-1 with TRBJ1-2; no firm D call. Germline V gives CDR1 MNHNS, CDR2 SASEGT. With 3 bases removed from V and 7 bases from J, the gap between germline ends came to 9 bases. The CDR3 totals 12 residues. The CDR3 protein is CASSEPNGGYTF. The CDR3 nucleotides read TGTGCCAGCAGTGAGCCCAACGGTGGCTACACCTTC.

The chain links TRBV9 to TRBJ2-1; D is possibly TRBD2 (6 bases). The V and J ends lost 3 bases and 0 bases respectively, with 13 bases between them. The CDR3 extends over 16 amino acids. Germline CDR1 reads SGDLS; CDR2 reads YYNGEE. The CDR3 reads CASSASGLYSYNEQFF. CDR3 nucleotides: TGTGCCAGCAGCGCATCGGGACTCTACTCCTACAATGAGCAGTTCTTC.

The chain links TRBV29-1 to TRBJ1-1; D is ambiguous. Trimming cost V 3 bases and J 0 bases, with 8 bases left between them. Germline loops: CDR1 SQVTM, CDR2 ANQGSEA. This CDR3 region has 13 residues. The CDR3 here is CSVEQVMNTEAFF. The CDR3 DNA reads TGCAGCGTTGAGCAGGTGATGAACACTGAAGCTTTCTTT.

The V call is TRBV29-1, the J call TRBJ1-2; no firm D call. This CDR3 has 15 amino acids. Germline V gene lookup returns CDR1 SQVTM and CDR2 ANQGSEA. Between the trimmed V and J ends, which lost 4 bases and 0 bases, there was a span of 15 bases. CDR3 sequence: CSVVRRAGANYGYTF. The CDR3 coding sequence is TGCAGCGTTGTTAGGCGGGCGGGAGCTAACTATGGCTACACCTTC.

This clone was seen a handful of times. The chain links TRBV7-9 to TRBJ2-7, with TRBD1 matching over 9 bases. The junction had 7 bases not matched to a gene; V was cut back by 4 bases and J by 0 bases. The CDR3 sequence is 16 residues long. Germline V gene sequence: CDR1 SEHNR, CDR2 FQNEAQ (reference sequence). The CDR3 nucleotides are TGTGCCAGCAGCTCCCGGACAGGGGAGAACTCCTACGAGCAGTACTTC. Encoded protein: CASSSRTGENSYEQYF.

The chain links TRBV7-9 to TRBJ2-3, with 9 bases fitting TRBD2. The CDR3 runs to 15 residues. Looked up from germline, CDR1 is SEHNR and CDR2 is FQNEAQ (reference sequence). The junction had 5 bases not matched to a gene; V was cut back by 5 bases and J by 2 bases. The CDR3 loop reads CASSASSGVTDTQYF. CDR3 bases: TGTGCCAGCAGCGCGTCTAGCGGGGTCACAGATACGCAGTATTTT.

The chain has TRBV27 and TRBJ1-1; 9 positions agree with TRBD1. CDR1 MNHEY and CDR2 SMNVEV come from the germline V gene (reference sequence). V lost 3 bases and J lost 7; bases outside the gene matches: 12. This CDR3 is 16 amino acids long. The CDR3 nucleotides read TGTGCCAGCAGTTTCACTCTCCCGGGACAGGGAATTGAAGCTTTCTTT. The encoded protein is CASSFTLPGQGIEAFF.

The chain links TRBV7-2 to TRBJ1-5, with D possibly matching TRBD1 (5 bases). CDR3 length: 14 amino acids. V gave up 5 bases and J gave up 5 bases, with 13 bases separating them. Germline CDR1 SGHTA, CDR2 FQGNSA. For the CDR3, the DNA is TGTGCCAGCAGCGAGAGGCAGGGATATCAGCCCCAGCATTTT. Amino acid sequence: CASSERQGYQPQHF.

This clone is a singleton in its sample. The chain has TRBV25-1 and TRBJ1-1; 9 bases align to TRBD1. Trimming cost V 6 bases and J 1 base; bases outside gene matches: 3. CDR1 and CDR2 (germline): MGHDK, SYGVNS. The CDR3 sequence is 14 residues long. The CDR3, as DNA: TGTGCCAGCAGGGAGACAGGGGGGAACACTGAAGCTTTCTTT. Protein sequence: CASRETGGNTEAFF.

This chain uses TRBV7-2 with TRBJ2-1; TRBD2 aligns across 9 bases. This CDR3 region has 15 residues. With 5 bases clipped from V and 7 bases from J, the junction kept 9 bases outside the gene matches. CDR1 is SGHTA and CDR2 is FQGNSA in the germline V gene. For the CDR3, the DNA is TGTGCCAGCAGCCAATTTGGCGGGGGGGCGAATGAGCAGTTCTTC. This encodes CASSQFGGGANEQFF.

The genes are TRBV6-1 and TRBJ2-3; the match to TRBD2 covers 11 bases. The germline CDR1 and CDR2 sequences are MNHNS and SASEGT. The CDR3 consists of 17 residues. Trimming at V came to 0 bases and at J to 1 base, leaving 3 bases not matched to a gene. The CDR3 DNA is TGTGCCAGCAGTGAAGCACAACTAGCGGGGGGCACAGATACGCAGTATTTT. Translating gives CASSEAQLAGGTDTQYF.